This T cell receptor beta chain stems from a study of cytomegalovirus exposure and HLA in healthy donors. The PCR contained 60 Vbeta and 13 Jbeta primers. Sequenced by immunoSEQ multiplex PCR; TCRdb stores in-frame clones only, minus some. The sample contains about 140,000 clones, 70% to 80% of which appear only once. This CDR3 contains 14 residues. Germline trimming cut 4 bases from V and 8 bases from J; bases unmatched to any gene: 7. The V gene's germline CDR1 is LGHNT and CDR2 FRNRAP. This sequence originates from a female donor in good health and CMV-seronegative. The sample comprised PBMCs. J is TRBJ2-1 and V is TRBV12-5, with 8 nucleotides matching TRBD2. CDR3 nucleotide sequence: TGTGCTAGTGGTTCGACTAGCGTATTCGATGAGCAGTTCTTC. It yields the protein CASGSTSVFDEQFF.